Below are 10 T cell receptor beta chains sequenced from a single sample in a study of blood T cell repertoires in COVID-19. Profiling relied on immunoSEQ multiplex PCR, and the TCRdb table lists in-frame clones only, not all of them. The sample includes fewer than 75,000 clones, 89% of them seen just once. Sequencing input: peripheral blood. Receptor source: a man older than 75 with acute or convalescent COVID-19.

The chain employs TRBV5-1 and TRBJ1-4; D may be TRBD1 (6 bases). There are 15 residues in the CDR3. Germline V CDR1 and CDR2: SGHRS, YFSETQ. Trimming removed 4 bases from V and 4 bases from J, with 14 bases in between. The CDR3, as DNA: TGCGCCAGCAGCGTGGGCGGGGGCCATAATGAAAAACTGTTTTTT. Its protein product is CASSVGGGHNEKLFF.

The J gene is TRBJ1-5, the V gene TRBV10-3; 7 positions agree with TRBD1. This CDR3 is built from 15 residues. With V trimmed by 2 bases and J by 5 bases, 6 bases remained unmatched. CDR1 and CDR2 from the germline V gene are ENHRY and SYGVKD. The CDR3 is CAISEGQDFHQPQHF. The CDR3, as DNA: TGTGCCATCAGTGAGGGACAGGACTTTCATCAGCCCCAGCATTTT.

CDR3 loop: CASRLVDCSYEQYF. CDR3 DNA: TGTGCCAGCAGACTAGTAGACTGTTCCTACGAGCAGTACTTC. The chain combines TRBV21-1 with TRBJ2-7; the D call in the table, TRBD2, was not verified against the DNA. TRBV21-1 is noted as a pseudogene. CDR3 length: 14 amino acids.

V gene TRBV28 combines with J gene TRBJ1-2; TRBD1 matches at 10 bases. Germline values: CDR1 MDHEN, CDR2 SYDVKM. With V trimmed by 6 bases and J by 3 bases, 7 bases remained unmatched. The CDR3 length is 15 residues. CDR3 in DNA: TGTGCCAGCAGCCAGACAGGGGGCATTCACTATGGCTACACCTTC. This sequence encodes CASSQTGGIHYGYTF.

This clone was observed once. V gene TRBV2 combines with J gene TRBJ1-1, with D possibly being TRBD1 (5 bases). Germline V gene sequence: CDR1 SNHLY, CDR2 FYNNEI. Trimming cost V 8 bases and J 1 base, with 17 bases left between them. The CDR3 is 15 residues long. DNA of the CDR3: TGTGCCAGCGCCCAGGTAGGGGTGGCGAACACTGAAGCTTTCTTT. It yields the protein CASAQVGVANTEAFF. Full variable domain (missing parts from reference TRBV2 and TRBJ1-1): EPEVTQTPSHQVTQMGQEVILRCVPISNHLYFYWYRQILGQKVEFLVSFYNNEISEKSEIFDDQFSVERPDGSNFTLKIRSTKLEDSAMYFCASAQVGVANTEAFFGQGTRLTVV.

The rearrangement uses TRBV2 and TRBJ2-7; TRBD1 might be the D (6 bases). This CDR3 has 16 amino acids. Per germline, CDR1 SNHLY and CDR2 FYNNEI. With 4 bases removed from V and 2 bases from J, the gap between germline ends came to 18 bases. The CDR3 region is CASSGPRDNLPYEQYF. The DNA of the CDR3 is TGTGCCAGCAGTGGCCCCCGGGACAATCTACCCTACGAGCAGTACTTC.

V and J are TRBV2 and TRBJ1-1; D might be TRBD1 (6 bases). Per germline, CDR1 SNHLY and CDR2 FYNNEI. The CDR3 has 15 amino acids. Trimming shortened V by 5 bases and J by 5 bases, and 18 bases separated the two germline ends. The CDR3 bases are TGTGCCAGCAGTCCCACCGCAGGGGATGGGACTGAAGCTTTCTTT. Translation: CASSPTAGDGTEAFF.

The chain joins TRBV27 to TRBJ2-1; 13 bases align to TRBD2. The germline gives CDR1 MNHEY, CDR2 SMNVEV (reference sequence). CDR3 length: 18 amino acids. Trimming removed 2 bases from V and 0 bases from J; junction bases left unmatched: 4. CDR3 DNA sequence: TGTGCCAGCAGTTTAGAGACTAGCGGGAGGCCCTCCTACAATGAGCAGTTCTTC. Translated, it gives CASSLETSGRPSYNEQFF.

The rearrangement joins TRBV4-2 to TRBJ2-1; TRBD2 might be the D (5 bases). Trimming took off 0 bases at V and 0 bases at J, with 12 bases between the two ends. The germline gives CDR1 LGHNA, CDR2 YNFKEQ. The length of the CDR3 is 17 residues. CDR3: CASSQDRAASSYNEQFF. CDR3 coding DNA: TGTGCCAGCAGCCAAGATCGAGCGGCTAGCTCCTACAATGAGCAGTTCTTC.

This clone is a singleton in its sample. The chain carries TRBV19 and TRBJ1-4; D is unresolved. The CDR3 loop spans 13 amino acids. Germline V CDR1 and CDR2: LNHDA, SQIVND (reference sequence). The ends were cut back, 9 bases at V and 8 bases at J, with 16 bases in the middle. The CDR3 nucleotides read TGTGCCAGCACCGAAAGAGGTCGCGAAAAACTGTTTTTT. Translating it yields CASTERGREKLFF.